This T cell receptor (beta chain) was sequenced in a study of CD8 T cells in ankylosing spondylitis. Study results and caveats: Clones that were linked to disease were CD8+ and were relatively rare in peripheral blood. Some motif variants had been reported before (in reactive arthritis synovial fluid and blood).

On this clonotype itself: Its antigen is as yet unknown.

TCR beta libraries were made by quantitative 5'-RACE with molecular barcodes. TCRdb re-called the 5' RACE reads through MiXCR, storing one row per CDR3 protein. Here the sample spans fewer than 250,000 distinct CDR3 sequences, roughly a third being singletons. The CDR3 is 14 residues long. Germline values: CDR1 MNHEY, CDR2 SVGAGI. The V end lost 1 base, the J end lost 8 bases, and 9 bases lay between the germline ends. Material: blood, either unsorted or a sorted T cell fraction (not recorded which). The V call is TRBV6-5, the J call TRBJ1-6; no firm D call. This receptor was identified in a male donor with ankylosing spondylitis or in good health (not recorded which). CDR3 region: CASSYWRRDSPLHF. The CDR3 DNA reads TGTGCCAGCAGTTACTGGAGACGGGATTCACCCCTCCACTTT.